This section outlines one T cell receptor (beta chain) sequence together with its context. Its antigen is as yet unknown. The source of the sample is a study of identical twins. Germline V gene lookup returns CDR1 SQVTM and CDR2 ANQGSEA. CDR3 length equals 16 residues. V was pared by 1 base and J by 7 bases, with 13 bases of the junction left unmatched. Study conclusions and caveats: For cord blood, abundant beta clonotypes had fewer insertions, unlike memory repertoires, which showed none. Alpha sequences that were out-of-frame and twin-shared showed an excess of low generation probability.

All donors comprised healthy Caucasians. A universal primer site was added by template switching, and unique molecular identifiers were carried by the cDNA. TCRdb re-derived calls from the 5' RACE reads in MiXCR, one entry per CDR3 protein. The data hold roughly 1.6 million distinct CDR3 sequences, with under 35% observed a single time. This clonotype was obtained from a newborn girl in good health. The chain carries TRBV29-1 and TRBJ2-7; 10 bases align to TRBD1. Input material: cord blood. Here the CDR3 reads CSVEGTDRGTGNEQYF. DNA for the CDR3: TGCAGCGTTGAAGGGACGGACAGGGGGACTGGGAATGAGCAGTACTTC.